The subject of this entry is one T cell receptor (beta chain). An end of the junction does not agree with germline; a read error may underlie this. This sample is drawn from a study of blood T cell repertoires in COVID-19. Study information: COVID-19 samples from acute and convalescent phases originated in the United States, Italy and Spain. The cDNA or gDNA used as material had been derived from T cells, B-cell-depleted T cells, or PBMCs.

Original processing methods: Counts of nucleated cells, estimated from reference gene primer amplification, were obtained. The data were produced by immunoSEQ multiplex PCR, yet TCRdb's version contains in-frame clones alone and is incomplete. The DNA gave D and trimming, while V, J and clone size come from that table. The table shows hundreds of thousands of clones, with approximately 86% occurring only once. The CDR3 loop spans 14 amino acids. Germline-derived CDR1 and CDR2 are SGHTA and FQGNSA. The rearrangement links TRBV7-2 to TRBJ2-3; a possible D gene is TRBD2 (5 bases). This TCR was sampled from a man in his sixties or seventies with acute or convalescent COVID-19. The sequencing sample was made of peripheral blood. This chain's CDR3 is CASSLGASIDTQYF. DNA of the CDR3: TGTGCCAGCAGCTTAGGGGCTAGCATAGATACGCAGTATTTT.